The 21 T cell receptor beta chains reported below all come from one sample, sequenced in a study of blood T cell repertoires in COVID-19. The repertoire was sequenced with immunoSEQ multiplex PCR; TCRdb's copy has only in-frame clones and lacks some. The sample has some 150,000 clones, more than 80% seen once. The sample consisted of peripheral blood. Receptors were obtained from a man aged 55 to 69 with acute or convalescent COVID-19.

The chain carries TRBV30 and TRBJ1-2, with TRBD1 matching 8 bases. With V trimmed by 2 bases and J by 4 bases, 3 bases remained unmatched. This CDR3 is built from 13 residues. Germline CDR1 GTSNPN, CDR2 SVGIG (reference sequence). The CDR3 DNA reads TGTGCCTGGAGTCAACAGGGGGTCTATGGCTACACCTTC. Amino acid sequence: CAWSQQGVYGYTF.

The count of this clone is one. The CDR3 DNA reads TGTGCCAGTAGTAATACGAGGGAGGGTCAGCCCCAGCATTTT. Its protein product is CASSNTREGQPQHF. The gene calls are TRBV19 and TRBJ1-5; D unresolved. V was trimmed by 4 bases and J by 6 bases, leaving 13 bases between them. The germline CDR1 and CDR2 sequences are LNHDA and SQIVND (reference sequence). The CDR3 sequence is 14 residues long.

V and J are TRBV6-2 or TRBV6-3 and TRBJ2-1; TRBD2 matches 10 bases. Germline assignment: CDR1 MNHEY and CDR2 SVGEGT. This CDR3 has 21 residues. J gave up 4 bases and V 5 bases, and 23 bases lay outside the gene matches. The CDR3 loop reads CASSLMGAGGFLRPFYNEQFF. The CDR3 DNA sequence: TGTGCCAGCAGTCTGATGGGAGCGGGGGGGTTCCTCCGACCGTTTTACAATGAGCAGTTCTTC.

CDR3 sequence: CATSRFLGGGREQYF. In DNA, the CDR3 is TGTGCCACCAGCAGATTCCTGGGAGGAGGGAGAGAGCAGTACTTC. The chain carries TRBV15 and TRBJ2-7; TRBD2 might be the D (6 bases). CDR3 length: 15 amino acids. Between the trimmed V and J ends, which lost 2 bases and 7 bases, there was a span of 18 bases. CDR1 is LNHNV and CDR2 is YYDKDF in the germline V gene (reference sequence).

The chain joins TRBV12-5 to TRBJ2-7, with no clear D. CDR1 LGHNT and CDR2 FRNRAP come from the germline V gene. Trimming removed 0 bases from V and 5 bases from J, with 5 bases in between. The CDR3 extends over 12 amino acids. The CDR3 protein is CASGLVRDEQYF. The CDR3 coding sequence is TGTGCTAGTGGTTTGGTACGGGACGAGCAGTACTTC. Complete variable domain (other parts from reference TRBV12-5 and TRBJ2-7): DARVTQTPRHKVTEMGQEVTMRCQPILGHNTVFWYRQTMMQGLELLAYFRNRAPLDDSGMPKDRFSAEMPDATLATLKIQPSEPRDSAVYFCASGLVRDEQYFGPGTRLTVT.

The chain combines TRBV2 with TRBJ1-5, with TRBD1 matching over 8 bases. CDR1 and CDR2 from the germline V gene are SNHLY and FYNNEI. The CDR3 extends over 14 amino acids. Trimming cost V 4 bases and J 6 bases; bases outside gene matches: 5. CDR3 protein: CASSVGQGGQPQHF. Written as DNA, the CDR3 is TGTGCCAGCAGTGTCGGACAGGGAGGTCAGCCCCAGCATTTT.

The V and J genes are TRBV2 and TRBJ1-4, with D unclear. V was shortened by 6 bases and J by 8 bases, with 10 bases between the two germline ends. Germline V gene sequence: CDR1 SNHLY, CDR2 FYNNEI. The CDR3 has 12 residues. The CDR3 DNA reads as TGTGCCAGCAGCTCGGGAGGCGAAAAACTGTTTTTT. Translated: CASSSGGEKLFF.

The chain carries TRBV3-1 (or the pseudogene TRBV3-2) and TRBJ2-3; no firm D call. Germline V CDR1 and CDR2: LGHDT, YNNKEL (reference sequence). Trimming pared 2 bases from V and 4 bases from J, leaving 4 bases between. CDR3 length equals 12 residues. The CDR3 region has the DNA TGTGCCAGCAGCCAATCCTCAGATACGCAGTATTTT. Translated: CASSQSSDTQYF.

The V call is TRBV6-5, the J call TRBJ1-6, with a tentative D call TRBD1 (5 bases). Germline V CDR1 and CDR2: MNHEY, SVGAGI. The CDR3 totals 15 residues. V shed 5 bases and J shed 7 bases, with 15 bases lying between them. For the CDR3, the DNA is TGTGCCAGCAGTACCCCAGGGATTAGAAATTCACCCCTCCACTTT. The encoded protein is CASSTPGIRNSPLHF.

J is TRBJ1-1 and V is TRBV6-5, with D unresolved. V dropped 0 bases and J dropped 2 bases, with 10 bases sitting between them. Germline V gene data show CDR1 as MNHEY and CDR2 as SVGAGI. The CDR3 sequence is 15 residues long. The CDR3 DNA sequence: TGTGCCAGCAGTTACTCCCTATCCCGAAACACTGAAGCTTTCTTT. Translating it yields CASSYSLSRNTEAFF.

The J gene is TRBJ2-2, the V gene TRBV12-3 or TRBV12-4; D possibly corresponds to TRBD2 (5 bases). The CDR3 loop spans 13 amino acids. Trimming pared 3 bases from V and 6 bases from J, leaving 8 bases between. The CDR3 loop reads CASSFSGAGELFF. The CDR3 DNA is TGTGCCAGCAGTTTTTCCGGGGCCGGGGAGCTGTTTTTT.

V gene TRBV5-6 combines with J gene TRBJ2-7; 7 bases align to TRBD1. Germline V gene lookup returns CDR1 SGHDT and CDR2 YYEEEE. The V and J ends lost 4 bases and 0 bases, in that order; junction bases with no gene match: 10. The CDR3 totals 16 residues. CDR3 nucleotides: TGTGCCAGCAGCCTACTAGGGACAGAGAGCTCCTACGAGCAGTACTTC. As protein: CASSLLGTESSYEQYF.

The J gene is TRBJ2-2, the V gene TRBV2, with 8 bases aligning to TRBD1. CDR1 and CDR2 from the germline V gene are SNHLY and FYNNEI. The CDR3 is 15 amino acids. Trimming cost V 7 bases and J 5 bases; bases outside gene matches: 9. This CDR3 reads CASTQGAGRTGELFF. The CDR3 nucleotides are TGTGCCAGCACCCAGGGGGCGGGAAGGACCGGGGAGCTGTTTTTT.

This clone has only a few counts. CDR3 sequence: CATGRGNTEAFF. The CDR3 DNA is TGTGCCACCGGACGGGGGAACACTGAAGCTTTCTTT. The chain links TRBV6-5 to TRBJ1-1; the D is unclear. The CDR3 extends over 12 amino acids. Germline CDR1 is MNHEY and CDR2 is SVGAGI. The V and J ends lost 10 bases and 1 base respectively, with 10 bases between them.

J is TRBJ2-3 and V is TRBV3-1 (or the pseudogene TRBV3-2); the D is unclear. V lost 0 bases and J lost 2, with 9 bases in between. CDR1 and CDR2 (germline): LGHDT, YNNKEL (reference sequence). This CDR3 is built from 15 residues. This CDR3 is CASSQDNLSTDTQYF. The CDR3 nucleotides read TGTGCCAGCAGCCAAGATAATCTTTCCACAGATACGCAGTATTTT.

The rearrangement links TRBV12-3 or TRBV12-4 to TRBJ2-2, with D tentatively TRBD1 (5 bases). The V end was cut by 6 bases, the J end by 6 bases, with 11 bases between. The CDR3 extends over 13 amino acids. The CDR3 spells CASSARGSGELFF. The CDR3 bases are TGTGCCAGCAGCGCTAGGGGTTCCGGGGAGCTGTTTTTT.

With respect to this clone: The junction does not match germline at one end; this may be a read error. The CDR3 is CASSLARKGVKTEAFF. The DNA for the CDR3 is TGCGCCAGCAGCTTGGCCCGAAAGGGAGTGAAGACTGAAGCTTTCTTT. The V call is TRBV5-1, the J call TRBJ1-1, with no clear D. Per germline, CDR1 SGHRS and CDR2 YFSETQ. The CDR3 sequence is 16 residues long.

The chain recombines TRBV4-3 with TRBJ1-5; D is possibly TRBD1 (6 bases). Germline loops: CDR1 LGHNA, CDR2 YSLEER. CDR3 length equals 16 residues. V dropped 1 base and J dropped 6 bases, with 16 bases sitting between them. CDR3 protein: CASSQGLSLGGQPQHF. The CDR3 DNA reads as TGCGCCAGCAGCCAAGGATTAAGCCTAGGGGGTCAGCCCCAGCATTTT.

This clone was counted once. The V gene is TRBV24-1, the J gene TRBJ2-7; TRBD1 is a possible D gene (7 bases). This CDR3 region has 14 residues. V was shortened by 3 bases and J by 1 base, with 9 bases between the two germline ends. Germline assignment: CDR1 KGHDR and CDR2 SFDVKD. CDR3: CATSDAGQSYEQYF. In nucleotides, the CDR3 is TGTGCCACCAGTGATGCGGGACAGTCCTACGAGCAGTACTTC.

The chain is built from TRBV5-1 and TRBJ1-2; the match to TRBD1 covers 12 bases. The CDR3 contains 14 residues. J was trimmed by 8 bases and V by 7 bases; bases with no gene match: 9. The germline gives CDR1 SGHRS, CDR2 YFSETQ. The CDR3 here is CASGGQGAMGGYTF. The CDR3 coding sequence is TGCGCCAGCGGGGGACAGGGGGCGATGGGCGGCTACACCTTC.

The CDR3 region has the DNA TGTGCCAGCAGCCAACAGGGAATCAATCAGCCCCAGCATTTT. Its protein product is CASSQQGINQPQHF. V gene TRBV3-1 (or the pseudogene TRBV3-2) combines with J gene TRBJ1-5, with a tentative D call TRBD1 (5 bases). The germline gives CDR1 LGHDT, CDR2 YNNKEL (reference sequence). The ends were cut back, 2 bases at V and 3 bases at J, with 8 bases in the middle. The CDR3 length is 14 residues.